This T cell receptor (beta chain) was recovered during a study of blood T cells in healthy people across ages. General observations from the study: Naive and antigen-experienced cells could not be conclusively compared, given unsorted PBMCs.

The length of the CDR3 is 15 residues. J was trimmed by 5 bases and V by 6 bases; bases with no gene match: 9. Germline loops: CDR1 SGHVS, CDR2 FQNEAQ. Primed by a sample-barcoded 5' primer and a J-beta primer mix, a second PCR proceeded for about 6 to 12 cycles. Template switching added a 12-random-nucleotide identifier to every cDNA molecule. From the 5' RACE reads, TCRdb called clonotypes with MiXCR, one entry per CDR3 protein. The table records 1.4 million to 1.5 million distinct CDR3 sequences, approximately 40% of them present only once. Comments on this clonotype: The antigen is undetermined.

This receptor was identified in a young woman in good health. V and J are TRBV7-8 and TRBJ2-3; 9 nucleotides agree with TRBD1. Specimen: blood. The CDR3 here is CASRFRDRAKDTQYF. The CDR3, as DNA: TGTGCCAGCAGGTTCCGGGACAGGGCCAAAGATACGCAGTATTTT.